One and the same sample provided the 17 T cell receptor beta chains below, sequenced in a study of blood T cell repertoires in COVID-19. Sequencing was performed with immunoSEQ multiplex PCR; in TCRdb, only in-frame clones are kept and a portion is missing. The sample has approximately 110,000 clones; approximately 78% are singletons. Specimen: peripheral blood. The source of these receptors is a man in his 70s with acute or convalescent COVID-19.

This chain uses TRBV24-1 with TRBJ2-6; 12 bases are a match to TRBD1. Per germline, CDR1 KGHDR and CDR2 SFDVKD. This CDR3 region has 16 residues. The ends lost 9 bases at V and 2 bases at J; junction bases unmatched: 4. The CDR3 loop reads CATAGTGGTGANVLTF. DNA for the CDR3: TGTGCCACCGCCGGGACAGGGGGCACTGGGGCCAACGTCCTGACTTTC.

The V and J genes are TRBV18 and TRBJ2-2, with 7 bases fitting TRBD1. V trimming: 3 bases; J trimming: 0 bases; junction bases outside the gene matches: 4. Germline assignment: CDR1 KGHSH and CDR2 LQKENI. The CDR3 is made up of 16 amino acids. As DNA, the CDR3 is TGTGCCAGCTCACCCACAGGGGACCCGAACACCGGGGAGCTGTTTTTT. Protein sequence: CASSPTGDPNTGELFF.

The V call is TRBV30, the J call TRBJ2-1; 7 bases fit TRBD2. CDR3 length: 14 residues. V lost 4 bases and J lost 4; bases outside the gene matches: 7. Germline V lookup: CDR1 GTSNPN, CDR2 SVGIG (reference sequence). The DNA of the CDR3 is TGTGCCTGGACCAGGAGCGGGATATACAATGAGCAGTTCTTC. It yields the protein CAWTRSGIYNEQFF.

V and J are TRBV5-1 and TRBJ2-7; 8 bases match TRBD1. The ends lost 4 bases at V and 5 bases at J; junction bases unmatched: 11. This CDR3 contains 15 residues. In germline, CDR1 is SGHRS, CDR2 YFSETQ. In nucleotides, the CDR3 is TGCGCCAGCAGCGTGGATACAGGGGGAAGGAACGAGCAGTACTTC. Residues: CASSVDTGGRNEQYF.

The gene calls are TRBV2 and TRBJ1-4; D ambiguous. The V and J ends lost 6 bases and 2 bases respectively, with 10 bases between them. The CDR3 covers 14 residues. The germline gives CDR1 SNHLY, CDR2 FYNNEI. CDR3 in DNA: TGTGCCAGCAGGAAGAGCTTCACTAATGAAAAACTGTTTTTT. It yields the protein CASRKSFTNEKLFF.

This clone was found a few times. The identical CDR3 is also encoded by other nucleotide sequences in the sample. The V call is TRBV6-5, the J call TRBJ1-2, with 8 bases fitting TRBD1. The germline CDR1 and CDR2 sequences are MNHEY and SVGAGI. V lost 6 bases, J lost 4 bases, and 4 bases stayed unmatched. The CDR3 runs 13 residues. CDR3 DNA: TGTGCCAGCAGAGAGACAGGGGCCTATGGCTACACCTTC. Translation gives CASRETGAYGYTF.

This chain links TRBV6-1 with TRBJ2-6; TRBD2 matches 14 bases. V dropped 3 bases and J dropped 2; count of bases not matched to a gene: 3. CDR3 length: 18 residues. Germline assignment: CDR1 MNHNS and CDR2 SASEGT. CDR3 nucleotides: TGTGCCAGCAGTGAGAGACTAGCGGGGGGGCCTGGGGCCAACGTCCTGACTTTC. Residues: CASSERLAGGPGANVLTF.

The chain carries TRBV7-2 and TRBJ1-4; D possibly corresponds to TRBD1 (6 bases). Trimming took off 5 bases at V and 8 bases at J, with 27 bases between the two ends. The CDR3 contains 18 residues. Germline loops: CDR1 SGHTA, CDR2 FQGNSA. CDR3 region: CASSPRSTGLPTGEKLFF. The CDR3 bases are TGTGCCAGCAGCCCAAGAAGCACAGGACTCCCTACAGGGGAAAAACTGTTTTTT.

This clone is a singleton in its sample. This chain links TRBV5-1 with TRBJ2-3; D might be TRBD1 (6 bases). V lost 5 bases to trimming and J lost 2 bases, with 15 bases between them. The CDR3 totals 15 residues. Germline V CDR1 and CDR2: SGHRS, YFSETQ. The CDR3 protein is CASRREGGFTDTQYF. DNA for the CDR3: TGCGCCAGCAGACGAGAAGGGGGTTTCACAGATACGCAGTATTTT.

The V and J genes are TRBV29-1 and TRBJ1-4; D call uncertain. Germline V gives CDR1 SQVTM, CDR2 ANQGSEA. This CDR3 has 13 residues. With 4 bases removed from V and 8 bases from J, the gap between germline ends came to 14 bases. CDR3 nucleotides: TGCAGCGTTGGGGTCCAGACGACAGAAAAACTGTTTTTT. The encoded protein is CSVGVQTTEKLFF.

The J gene is TRBJ1-3, the V gene TRBV29-1; the D gene is possibly TRBD1 (5 bases). With 6 bases removed from V and 0 bases from J, the gap between germline ends came to 12 bases. Per germline, CDR1 SQVTM and CDR2 ANQGSEA. CDR3 size: 14 residues. The DNA of the CDR3 is TGCAGCGTCTCGTCGACAGTCTCTGGAAACACCATATATTTT. The encoded protein is CSVSSTVSGNTIYF.

The V and J genes are TRBV2 and TRBJ1-1; the D gene is possibly TRBD1 (6 bases). CDR1 SNHLY and CDR2 FYNNEI come from the germline V gene. CDR3 size: 15 residues. Between the trimmed V and J ends, which lost 6 bases and 0 bases, there was a span of 14 bases. CDR3 region: CASRTGLGLNTEAFF. The CDR3 DNA follows: TGTGCCAGCAGAACAGGGTTGGGGCTGAACACTGAAGCTTTCTTT.

The V gene is TRBV30, the J gene TRBJ2-7, with TRBD1 matching 9 bases. Germline V CDR1 and CDR2: GTSNPN, SVGIG (reference sequence). J gave up 5 bases and V 1 base, and 9 bases lay outside the gene matches. CDR3 size: 15 residues. The CDR3 loop is CAWSAGETGGDEQYF. The CDR3 nucleotides read TGTGCCTGGAGTGCGGGGGAAACAGGGGGCGACGAGCAGTACTTC.

This clone was seen more than once but under ten times. This chain joins TRBV5-1 and TRBJ1-6, with 8 bases lining up with TRBD1. The CDR3 extends over 14 amino acids. After removal of 1 base from V and 9 bases from J, the junction contained 3 bases not matched to a gene. CDR1 SGHRS and CDR2 YFSETQ come from the germline V gene. CDR3 DNA: TGCGCCAGCAGCTTGTCGACAGGGGTTTCACCCCTCCACTTT. Its protein product is CASSLSTGVSPLHF.

This clone was seen a handful of times. The chain carries TRBV10-3 and TRBJ1-6; no reliable D call. From germline, CDR1 is ENHRY and CDR2 SYGVKD. The CDR3 is 14 residues long. V lost 8 bases, J lost 7 bases, and 15 bases lay in between. Here the CDR3 DNA reads TGTGCCATCGCGAAGGGAGGTGAGAATTCACCCCTCCACTTT. The encoded protein is CAIAKGGENSPLHF.

V and J are TRBV28 and TRBJ1-5; D is unclear. V lost 3 bases and J 2 bases, leaving 11 bases between the germline ends. There are 15 residues in the CDR3. CDR1 is MDHEN, CDR2 SYDVKM, per germline. Written as DNA, the CDR3 is TGTGCCAGCAGTTTCCGGGTCCGGGGCAATCAGCCCCAGCATTTT. It specifies CASSFRVRGNQPQHF.

V is TRBV15 and J is TRBJ1-4, with TRBD1 identical over 7 bases. From germline, CDR1 is LNHNV and CDR2 YYDKDF (reference sequence). The J segment lost 6 bases and the V segment lost 5 bases, leaving 9 bases of the junction unmatched. There are 15 residues in the CDR3. The CDR3 loop is CATSFYGQADEKLFF. The CDR3 region has the DNA TGTGCCACCAGCTTTTACGGACAGGCGGATGAAAAACTGTTTTTT.